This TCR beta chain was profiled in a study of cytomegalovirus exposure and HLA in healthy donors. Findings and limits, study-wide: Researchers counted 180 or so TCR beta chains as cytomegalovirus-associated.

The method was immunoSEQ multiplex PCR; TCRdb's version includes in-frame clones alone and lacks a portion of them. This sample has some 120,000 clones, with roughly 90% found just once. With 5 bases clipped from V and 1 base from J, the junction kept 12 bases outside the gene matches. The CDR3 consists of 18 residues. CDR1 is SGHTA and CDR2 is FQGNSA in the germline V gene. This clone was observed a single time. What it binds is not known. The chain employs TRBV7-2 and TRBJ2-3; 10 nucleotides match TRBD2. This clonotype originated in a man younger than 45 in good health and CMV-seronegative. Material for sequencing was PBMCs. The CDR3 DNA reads TGTGCCAGCAGCCCTAATATAGGGCTAGCGGGAGGCACAGATACGCAGTATTTT. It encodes CASSPNIGLAGGTDTQYF.